This T cell receptor (beta chain) was obtained from a study of blood T cell repertoires in COVID-19. The table came from immunoSEQ multiplex PCR; TCRdb's copy has only in-frame clones and leaves some out. This table holds tens of thousands of clones, around 80% found once. The CDR3 is 14 amino acids. V was cut by 4 bases and J by 1 base, with 10 bases left in between. Germline assignment: CDR1 LGHNA and CDR2 YNFKEQ. The table lists this clone with a count of one. This chain connects TRBV4-2 to TRBJ2-5; D remains ambiguous. Sequencing used peripheral blood. The sequence derives from a man aged 55 to 70 with active or convalescent COVID-19. The CDR3 coding sequence is TGTGCCAGCAGCCGAAACCCGGGCCAAGAGACCCAGTACTTC. This encodes CASSRNPGQETQYF.